This paragraph covers one T cell receptor beta chain sequence. Method: immunoSEQ multiplex PCR; TCRdb's copy keeps in-frame clones and lacks some. Altogether over 25,000 clones were found in the sample, and no singletons occur. The CDR3 spans 16 residues. V was cut by 5 bases and J by 1 base, with 16 bases left in between. The germline V gene has CDR1 SGHTA and CDR2 FQGNSA. This specimen comes from a study of T cells after posttransplantation cyclophosphamide. What was sequenced was PBMCs. This TCR came from a woman aged 60 to 75 in good health, CMV-negative, and a related stem cell transplant donor. This chain uses TRBV7-2 with TRBJ2-3, with D unclear. This CDR3 is CASSVPTVGRTDTQYF. The DNA for the CDR3 is TGTGCCAGCAGCGTTCCTACCGTAGGGCGCACAGATACGCAGTATTTT.